This T cell receptor (beta chain) was sequenced for a study of T cell repertoires in cytomegalovirus infection. Trimming shortened V by 2 bases and J by 7 bases, and 8 bases separated the two germline ends. The germline gives CDR1 MNHEY, CDR2 SMNVEV (reference sequence). The CDR3 runs 12 residues. This clonotype was found a few times. TCRdb recomputed calls from the reads with MiXCR, one row per CDR3 protein. Among roughly 760,000 distinct CDR3 sequences listed, approximately 34% were seen once. The source material was PBMCs. This rearrangement joins TRBV27 to TRBJ1-1; no firm D call. The clonotype comes from a human donor in good health (CMV status not recorded). Some clones in this sample may be carry-over from other donors' samples. The DNA for the CDR3 is TGTGCCAGCAGTTTAGGCGGACGTGAAGCTTTCTTT. It encodes CASSLGGREAFF.